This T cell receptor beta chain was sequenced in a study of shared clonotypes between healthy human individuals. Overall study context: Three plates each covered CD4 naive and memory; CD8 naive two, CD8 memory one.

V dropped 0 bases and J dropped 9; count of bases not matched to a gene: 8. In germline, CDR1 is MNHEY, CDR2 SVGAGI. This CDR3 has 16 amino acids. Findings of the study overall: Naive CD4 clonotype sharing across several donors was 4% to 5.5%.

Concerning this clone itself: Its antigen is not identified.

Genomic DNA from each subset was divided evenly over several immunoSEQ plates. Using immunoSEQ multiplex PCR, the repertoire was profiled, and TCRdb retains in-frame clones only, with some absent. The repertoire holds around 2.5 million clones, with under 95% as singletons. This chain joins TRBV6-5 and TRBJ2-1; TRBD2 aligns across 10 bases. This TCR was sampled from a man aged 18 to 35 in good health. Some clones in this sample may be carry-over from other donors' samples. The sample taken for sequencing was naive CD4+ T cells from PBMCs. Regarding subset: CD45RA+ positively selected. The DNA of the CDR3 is TGTGCCAGCAGTTACTCAGTTAGCGGGAGGTTAACTGAGCAGTTCTTC. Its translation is CASSYSVSGRLTEQFF.